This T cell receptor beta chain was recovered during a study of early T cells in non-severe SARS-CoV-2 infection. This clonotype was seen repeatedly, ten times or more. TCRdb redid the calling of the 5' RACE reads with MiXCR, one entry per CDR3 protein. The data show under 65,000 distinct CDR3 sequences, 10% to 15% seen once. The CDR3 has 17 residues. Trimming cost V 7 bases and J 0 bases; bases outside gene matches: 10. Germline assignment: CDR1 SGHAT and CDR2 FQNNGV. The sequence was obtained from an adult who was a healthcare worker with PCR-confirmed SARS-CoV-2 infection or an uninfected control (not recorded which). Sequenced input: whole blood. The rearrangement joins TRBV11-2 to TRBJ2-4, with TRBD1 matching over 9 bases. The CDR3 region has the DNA TGTGCCAGCACCACGCCCCGACAGGGGGGAGCCAAAAACATTCAGTACTTC. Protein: CASTTPRQGGAKNIQYF.